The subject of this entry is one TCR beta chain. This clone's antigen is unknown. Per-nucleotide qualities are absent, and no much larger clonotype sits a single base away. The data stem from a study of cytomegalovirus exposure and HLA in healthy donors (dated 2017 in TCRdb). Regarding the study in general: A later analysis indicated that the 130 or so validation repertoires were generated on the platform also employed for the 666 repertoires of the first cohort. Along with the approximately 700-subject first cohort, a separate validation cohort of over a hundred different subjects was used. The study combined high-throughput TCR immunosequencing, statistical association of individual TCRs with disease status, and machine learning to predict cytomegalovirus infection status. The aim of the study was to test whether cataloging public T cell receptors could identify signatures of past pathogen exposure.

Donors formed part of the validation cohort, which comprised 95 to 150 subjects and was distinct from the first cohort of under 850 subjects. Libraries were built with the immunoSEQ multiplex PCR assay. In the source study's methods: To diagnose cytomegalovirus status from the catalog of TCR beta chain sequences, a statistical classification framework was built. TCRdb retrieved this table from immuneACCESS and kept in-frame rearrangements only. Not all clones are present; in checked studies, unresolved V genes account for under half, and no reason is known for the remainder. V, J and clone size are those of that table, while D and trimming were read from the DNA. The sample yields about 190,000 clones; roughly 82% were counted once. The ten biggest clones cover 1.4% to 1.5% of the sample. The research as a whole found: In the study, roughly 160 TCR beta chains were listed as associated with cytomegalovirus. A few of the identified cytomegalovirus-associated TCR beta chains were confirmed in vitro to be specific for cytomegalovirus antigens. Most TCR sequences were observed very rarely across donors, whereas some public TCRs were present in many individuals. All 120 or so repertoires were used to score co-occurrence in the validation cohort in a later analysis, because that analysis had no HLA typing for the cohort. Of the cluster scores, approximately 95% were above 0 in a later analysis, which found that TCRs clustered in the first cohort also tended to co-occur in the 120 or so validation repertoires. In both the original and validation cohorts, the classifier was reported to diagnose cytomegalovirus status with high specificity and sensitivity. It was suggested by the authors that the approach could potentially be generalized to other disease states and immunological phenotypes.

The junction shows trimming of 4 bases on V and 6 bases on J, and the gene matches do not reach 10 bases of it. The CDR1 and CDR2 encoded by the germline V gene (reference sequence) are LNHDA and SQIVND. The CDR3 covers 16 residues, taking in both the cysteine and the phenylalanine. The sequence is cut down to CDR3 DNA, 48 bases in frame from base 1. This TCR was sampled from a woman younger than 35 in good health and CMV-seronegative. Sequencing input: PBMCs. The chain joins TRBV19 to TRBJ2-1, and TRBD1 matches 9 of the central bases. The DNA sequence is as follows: TGTGCCAGTAGTACCAGCCCGGGACAGGGTTTCAATGAGCAGTTCTTC. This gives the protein CASSTSPGQGFNEQFF.